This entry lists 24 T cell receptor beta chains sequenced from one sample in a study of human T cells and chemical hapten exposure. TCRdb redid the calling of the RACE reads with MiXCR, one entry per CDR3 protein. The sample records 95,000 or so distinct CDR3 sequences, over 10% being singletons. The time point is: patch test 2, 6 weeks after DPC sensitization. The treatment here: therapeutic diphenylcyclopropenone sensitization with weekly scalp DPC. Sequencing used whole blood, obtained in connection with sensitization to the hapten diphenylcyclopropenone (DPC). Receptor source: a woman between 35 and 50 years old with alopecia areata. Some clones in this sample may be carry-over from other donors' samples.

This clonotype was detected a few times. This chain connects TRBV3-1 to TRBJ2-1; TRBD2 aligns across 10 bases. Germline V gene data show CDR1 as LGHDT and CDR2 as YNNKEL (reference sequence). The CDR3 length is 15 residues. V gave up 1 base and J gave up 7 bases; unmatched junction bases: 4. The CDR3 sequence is CASSQVLAGGNEQFF. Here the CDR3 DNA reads TGTGCCAGCAGCCAAGTTTTAGCGGGAGGTAATGAGCAGTTCTTC.

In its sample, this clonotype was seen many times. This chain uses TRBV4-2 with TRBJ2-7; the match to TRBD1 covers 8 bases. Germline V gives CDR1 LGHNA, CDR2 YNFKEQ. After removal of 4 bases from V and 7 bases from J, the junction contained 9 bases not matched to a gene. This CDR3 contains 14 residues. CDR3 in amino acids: CASSLGQGAREQYF. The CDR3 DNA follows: TGTGCCAGCAGCCTCGGACAGGGCGCTCGGGAGCAGTACTTC.

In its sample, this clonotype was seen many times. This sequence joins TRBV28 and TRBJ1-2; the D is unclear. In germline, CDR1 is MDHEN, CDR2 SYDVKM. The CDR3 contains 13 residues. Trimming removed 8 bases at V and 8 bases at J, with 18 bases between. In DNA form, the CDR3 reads TGTGCCAGCCAAGTCAATGATAGGGTCGGCTACACCTTC. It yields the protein CASQVNDRVGYTF.

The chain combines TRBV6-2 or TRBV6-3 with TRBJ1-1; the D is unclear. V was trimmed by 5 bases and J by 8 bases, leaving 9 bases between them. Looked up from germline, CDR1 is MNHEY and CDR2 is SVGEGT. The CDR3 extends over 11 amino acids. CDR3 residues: CASSDALEAFF. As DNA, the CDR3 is TGTGCCAGCAGTGATGCATTGGAAGCTTTCTTT.

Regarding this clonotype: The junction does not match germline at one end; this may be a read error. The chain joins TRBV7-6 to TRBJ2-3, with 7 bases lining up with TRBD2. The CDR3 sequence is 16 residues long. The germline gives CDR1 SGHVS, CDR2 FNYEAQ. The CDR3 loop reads CSSSLEMAGGTDTQYF. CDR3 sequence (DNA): TGTTCCAGCAGCTTAGAAATGGCGGGGGGCACAGATACGCAGTATTTT.

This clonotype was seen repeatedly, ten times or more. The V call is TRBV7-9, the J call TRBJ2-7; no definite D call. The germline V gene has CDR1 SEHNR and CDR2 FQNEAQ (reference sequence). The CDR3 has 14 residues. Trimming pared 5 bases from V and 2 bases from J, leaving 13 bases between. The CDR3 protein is CASSQTSGAYEQYF. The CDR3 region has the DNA TGTGCCAGCAGCCAAACGAGTGGAGCCTACGAGCAGTACTTC.

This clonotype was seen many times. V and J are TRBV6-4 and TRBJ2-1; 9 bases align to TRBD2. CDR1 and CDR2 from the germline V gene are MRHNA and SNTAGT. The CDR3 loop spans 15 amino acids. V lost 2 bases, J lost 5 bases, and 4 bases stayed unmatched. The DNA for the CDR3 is TGTGCCAGCAGTGACGAGGCGGGGGGGAACAATGAGCAGTTCTTC. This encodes CASSDEAGGNNEQFF.

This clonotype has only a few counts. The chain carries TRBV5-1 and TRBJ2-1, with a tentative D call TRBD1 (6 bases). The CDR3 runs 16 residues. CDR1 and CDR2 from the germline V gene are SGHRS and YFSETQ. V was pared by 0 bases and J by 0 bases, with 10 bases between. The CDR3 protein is CASSLVGDTSYNEQFF. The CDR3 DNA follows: TGCGCCAGCAGCTTGGTTGGGGACACCTCCTACAATGAGCAGTTCTTC.

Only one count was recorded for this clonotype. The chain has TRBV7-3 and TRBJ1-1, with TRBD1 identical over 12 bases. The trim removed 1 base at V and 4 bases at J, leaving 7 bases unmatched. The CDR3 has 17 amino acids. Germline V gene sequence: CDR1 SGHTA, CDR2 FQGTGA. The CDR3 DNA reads TGTGCCAGCAGCTTAAGGGGACAGGGGGCTGGGGGCACTGAAGCTTTCTTT. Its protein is CASSLRGQGAGGTEAFF.

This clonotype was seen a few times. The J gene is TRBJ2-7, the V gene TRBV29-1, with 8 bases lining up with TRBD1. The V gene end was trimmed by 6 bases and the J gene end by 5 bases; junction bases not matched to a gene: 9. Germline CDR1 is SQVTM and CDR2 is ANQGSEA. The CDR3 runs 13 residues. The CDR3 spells CSVGRDRGDEQYF. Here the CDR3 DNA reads TGCAGCGTCGGACGAGACAGGGGCGACGAGCAGTACTTC.

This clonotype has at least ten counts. As DNA, the CDR3 is TGTGCCTGGAGGGGACTGAACACCGGGGAGCTGTTTTTT. Residues: CAWRGLNTGELFF. The rearrangement joins TRBV30 to TRBJ2-2, with D tentatively TRBD2 (6 bases). CDR3 length: 13 amino acids. V was pared by 3 bases and J by 1 base, with 6 bases between. The germline CDR1 and CDR2 sequences are GTSNPN and SVGIG (reference sequence). The complete variable domain, with remaining parts taken from reference TRBV30 and TRBJ2-2, reads SQTIHQWPATLVQPVGSPLSLECTVEGTSNPNLYWYRQAAGRGLQLLFYSVGIGQISSEVPQNLSASRPQDRQFILSSKKLLLSDSGFYLCAWRGLNTGELFFGEGSRLTVL.

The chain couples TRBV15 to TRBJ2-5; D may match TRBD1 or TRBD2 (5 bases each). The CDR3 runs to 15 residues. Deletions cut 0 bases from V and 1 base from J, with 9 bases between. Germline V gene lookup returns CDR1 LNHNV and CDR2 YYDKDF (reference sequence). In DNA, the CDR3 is TGTGCCACCAGCAGAGATCGGGGCGGCCAAGAGACCCAGTACTTC. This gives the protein CATSRDRGGQETQYF. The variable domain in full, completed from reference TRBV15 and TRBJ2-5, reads DAMVIQNPRYQVTQFGKPVTLSCSQTLNHNVMYWYQQKSSQAPKLLFHYYDKDFNNEADTPDNFQSRRPNTSFCFLDIRSPGLGDTAMYLCATSRDRGGQETQYFGPGTRLLVL.

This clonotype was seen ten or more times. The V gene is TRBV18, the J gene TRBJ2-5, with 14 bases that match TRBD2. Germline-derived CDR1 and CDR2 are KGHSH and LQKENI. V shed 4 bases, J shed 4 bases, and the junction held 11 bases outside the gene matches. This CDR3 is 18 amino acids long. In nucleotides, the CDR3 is TGTGCCAGCTCACTATTGACTAGCGGGAGGGCCTCAGGAGAGACCCAGTACTTC. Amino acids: CASSLLTSGRASGETQYF.

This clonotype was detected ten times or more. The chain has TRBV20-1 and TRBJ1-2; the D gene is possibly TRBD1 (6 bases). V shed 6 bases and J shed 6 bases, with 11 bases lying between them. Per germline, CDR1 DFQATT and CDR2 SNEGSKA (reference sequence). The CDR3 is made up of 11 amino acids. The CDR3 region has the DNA TGCAGTGCCGGTCGGGACAATGGCTACACCTTC. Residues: CSAGRDNGYTF.

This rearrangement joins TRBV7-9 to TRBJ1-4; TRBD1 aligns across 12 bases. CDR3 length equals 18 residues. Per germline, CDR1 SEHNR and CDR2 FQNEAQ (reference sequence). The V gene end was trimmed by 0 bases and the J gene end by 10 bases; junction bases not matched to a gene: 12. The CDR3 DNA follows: TGTGCCAGCAGCTTAGCGGGGACAGGGGGCGCTGAGGTCGGAAAACTGTTTTTT. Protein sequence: CASSLAGTGGAEVGKLFF.

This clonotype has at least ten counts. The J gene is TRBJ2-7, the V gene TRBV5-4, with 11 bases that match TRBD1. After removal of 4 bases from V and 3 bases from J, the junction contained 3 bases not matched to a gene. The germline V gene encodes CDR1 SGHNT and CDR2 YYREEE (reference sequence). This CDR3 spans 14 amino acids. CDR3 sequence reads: CASSPGTGGYEQYF. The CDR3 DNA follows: TGTGCCAGCAGCCCCGGGACAGGGGGCTACGAGCAGTACTTC.

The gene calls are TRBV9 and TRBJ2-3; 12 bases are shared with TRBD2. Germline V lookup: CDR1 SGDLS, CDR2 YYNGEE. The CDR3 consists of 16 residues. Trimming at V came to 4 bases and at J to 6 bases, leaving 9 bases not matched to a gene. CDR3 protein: CASSTSSGGGADTQYF. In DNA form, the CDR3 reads TGTGCCAGCAGCACGTCTAGCGGGGGGGGAGCGGATACGCAGTATTTT.

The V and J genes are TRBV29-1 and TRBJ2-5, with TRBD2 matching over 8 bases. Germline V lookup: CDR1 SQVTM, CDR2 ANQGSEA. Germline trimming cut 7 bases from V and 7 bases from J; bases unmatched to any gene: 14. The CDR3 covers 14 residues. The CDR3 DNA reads TGCAGCGCCAGCCCCGGGGGGGGTCCGGGGACCCAGTACTTC. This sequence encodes CSASPGGGPGTQYF.

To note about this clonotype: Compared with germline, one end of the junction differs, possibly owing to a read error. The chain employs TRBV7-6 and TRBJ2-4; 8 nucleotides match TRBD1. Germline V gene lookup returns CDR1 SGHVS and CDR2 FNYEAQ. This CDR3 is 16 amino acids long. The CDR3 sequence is CAGSDRGNLAKNIQYF. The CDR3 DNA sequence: TGTGCCGGCAGCGACAGGGGTAATCTAGCCAAAAACATTCAGTACTTC.

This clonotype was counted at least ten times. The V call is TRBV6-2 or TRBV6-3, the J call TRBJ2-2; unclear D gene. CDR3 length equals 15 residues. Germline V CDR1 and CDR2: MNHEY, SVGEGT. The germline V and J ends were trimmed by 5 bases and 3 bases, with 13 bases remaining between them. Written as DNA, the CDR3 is TGTGCCAGCAGTACCTGGAGCTTGTACACCGGGGAGCTGTTTTTT. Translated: CASSTWSLYTGELFF.

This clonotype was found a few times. CDR3 amino acids: CARRTDNSPLHF. CDR3 in DNA: TGTGCCAGAAGGACAGATAATTCACCCCTCCACTTT. The rearrangement uses TRBV2 and TRBJ1-6, with D possibly being TRBD1 (6 bases). Per germline, CDR1 SNHLY and CDR2 FYNNEI. V was pared by 9 bases and J by 5 bases, with 8 bases between. This CDR3 is built from 12 residues. Full variable domain (rest looked up from reference TRBV2 and TRBJ1-6): EPEVTQTPSHQVTQMGQEVILRCVPISNHLYFYWYRQILGQKVEFLVSFYNNEISEKSEIFDDQFSVERPDGSNFTLKIRSTKLEDSAMYFCARRTDNSPLHFGNGTRLTVT.

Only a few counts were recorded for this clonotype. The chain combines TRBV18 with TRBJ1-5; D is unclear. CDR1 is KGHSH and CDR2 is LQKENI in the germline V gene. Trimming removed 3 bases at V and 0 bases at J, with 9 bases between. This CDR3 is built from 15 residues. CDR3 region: CASSPGGSSNQPQHF. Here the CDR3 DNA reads TGTGCCAGCTCACCGGGAGGGTCTAGCAATCAGCCCCAGCATTTT.

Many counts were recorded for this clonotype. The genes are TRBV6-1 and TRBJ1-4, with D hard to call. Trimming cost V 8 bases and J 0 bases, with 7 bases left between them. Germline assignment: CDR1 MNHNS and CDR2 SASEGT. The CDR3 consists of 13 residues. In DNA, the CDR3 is TGTGCCAGCCGGAGGGCAACTAATGAAAAACTGTTTTTT. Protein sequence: CASRRATNEKLFF.

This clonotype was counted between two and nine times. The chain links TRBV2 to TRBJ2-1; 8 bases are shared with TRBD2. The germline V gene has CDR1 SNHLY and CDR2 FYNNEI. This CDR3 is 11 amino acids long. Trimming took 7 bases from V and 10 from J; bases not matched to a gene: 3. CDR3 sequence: CASTGGREQFF. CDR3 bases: TGTGCCAGCACCGGCGGGAGGGAGCAGTTCTTC.